The following is a T cell receptor (beta chain) sequence with its context. No antigen is known for it. Base qualities are not provided; no much larger clone lies one nucleotide away. Taken from cysteine to phenylalanine, the CDR3 has 17 residues. Left in the record is the CDR3 DNA by itself, 51 bases read in frame from the first base. The CDR1 and CDR2 encoded by the germline V gene (reference sequence) are MNHEY and SMNVEV. V loses 4 bases at its end and J loses 2 bases; junction bases beyond the gene matches: 6. This specimen belongs to a study of cytomegalovirus exposure and HLA in healthy donors (dated by TCRdb to 2016 to 2017). Regarding the study in general: In an earlier analysis of around 540 of the donors, under 300 Gb of sequence data and some 120 million unique TCR beta sequences from approximately 180 million T cells were reported. Approximately 330 gigabases of sequencing data and approximately 92 million unique TCR sequences made up an early release that covered around 640 HLA-typed donors. Among the roughly 400 genotyped donors, roughly 80% belonged to the genetic ancestry cluster associated with self-reported Caucasian donors. The study aimed to test whether signatures of past pathogen exposure could be identified by cataloging public T cell receptors. The T cell repertoires of around 730 subjects were profiled by immunosequencing and related to cytomegalovirus serostatus. Along with the roughly 670-subject first cohort, a separate validation cohort of more than 90 different subjects was used. The study combined high-throughput TCR immunosequencing, statistical association of individual TCRs with disease status, and machine learning to predict cytomegalovirus infection status. To study patterns of TCR occurrence, a later analysis re-analyzed previously published TCR beta repertoires from around 700 donors and added high-resolution HLA genotyping. Rather than using new phenotypic data, the later analysis identified candidate immune exposures from TCR beta sequences and from how often those sequences occurred across donors. In an earlier analysis of roughly 540 of the donors, high-throughput TCR beta sequencing was used to judge whether each TCR beta V gene segment behaved as functional or pseudogenic. Donor age, sex, ethnicity and CMV serostatus were collected together with the repertoire data. Genome-wide SNP genotypes for about 55% of the roughly 670 donors were used in a later genetic analysis, which treated that subset as a discovery cohort. Every repertoire in the discovery cohort had been generated on one and the same sequencing platform. Class I and class II HLA loci were covered by the typing at four-digit resolution. Typing coverage differed by locus: A, B, C, DRB1 and DQB1 were typed in about 629-640 donors, DQA1 in 522, DPA1 in around 610, and DPB1 in just under 480. Four to six DR-DQ haplotypes were handled as single units for association and clustering, since linkage in the cohort was strong. Across roughly 420 genotyped donors of the cohort, an average of 235,054 unique TCR beta nucleotide sequences per donor were sequenced, and roughly a sixth of those sequences were non-productive. The investigation overall reported the following: Because some donors lacked HLA typing at each locus, the association tests relied only on the typed subset. A later genetic analysis reported fewer N-insertions in productive TCRs among donors in an Asian-associated ancestry cluster than the 666-donor mean. Correlated functional status among segregating V segments might be attributable to linkage disequilibrium, but an unknown experimental factor could not be ruled out. The only immune exposure information available for the cohort was CMV serostatus. Strong co-occurrence of HLA alleles, especially DR and DQ, made assigning TCR associations to individual alleles difficult. A further reported finding was that TCR beta sequences accurately predicted the HLA-A and HLA-B alleles for most subjects in the first cohort. The sequencing pipeline was judged likely to have produced a cluster of highly shared sequence variants as a technical artifact. The study listed 150 to 200 TCR beta chains as associated with cytomegalovirus. An earlier analysis of some 590 of the donors showed that most TCR beta V segments appeared in productive rearrangements either about 87% or about 30% of the time, which broadly matched IMGT annotations. Seventeen rarely observed V segments, including chromosome 9 orphons, were excluded from the earlier analysis of a few hundred of the donors because counts were too low. A later analysis associated roughly 17,000 TCR beta sequences with specific HLA alleles at a false discovery rate of 0.05. In a later analysis, HLA-associated TCR beta chains showed more clonal expansion and lower generation probabilities than non-associated chains that were equally common. The classifier was reported to diagnose cytomegalovirus status with high specificity and sensitivity in both the original and validation cohorts. In a later genetic analysis, a missense DCLRE1C variant was associated with V-gene and J-gene trimming of TCR beta chains, and the association was replicated in an independent cohort. This cohort had only TCR beta chains sequenced, and the lack of alpha or paired-chain data limited which features could be detected. A few of the identified cytomegalovirus-associated TCR beta chains were confirmed in vitro to be specific for cytomegalovirus antigens. Sequencing depth was assumed to be roughly uniform across donors in the presence/absence analyses, though that assumption may not hold. It was suggested by the authors that the approach could potentially be generalized to other disease states and immunological phenotypes. Several of the top co-occurrence clusters appeared to be linked to parvovirus B19, influenza, CMV and Epstein-Barr virus, according to a later analysis. The 87-base-pair reads could not distinguish some IMGT-functional V segments, including TRBV6-2 and TRBV6-3, so those segments were excluded. Most TCR sequences were observed very rarely across donors, whereas some public TCRs were present in many individuals. A later analysis found that most CMV-associated TCR beta chains appeared HLA-restricted, with HLA associations seemingly driven largely by CMV exposure. A later analysis found that TCR association rates varied across HLA loci, with DRB1 alleles showing the most associated TCRs and HLA-C alleles the fewest.

In total, more than 500 healthy bone marrow donors made up the cohort. At the time of sampling, all cohort members were nominally healthy, though unrecorded immune exposures were likely present. The donor tested CMV seropositive, placing the donor among the 290 or so seropositive members of the cohort. Every donor gave a peripheral blood sample, and the peripheral blood mononuclear cells from that sample were used for TCR beta sequencing. Genomic DNA extraction from the blood cell samples was performed with the Qiagen DNeasy Blood Extraction Kit. Libraries were prepared through the immunoSEQ multiplex PCR assay. The multiplex PCR relied on a mix of 60 forward primers for TCR Vbeta segments and 13 reverse primers for TCR Jbeta segments. The CDR3 region of rearranged TCR beta genes was amplified from genomic DNA by a multiplex PCR assay. The amplified TCR beta libraries were sequenced on the Illumina HiSeq System as 87-base-pair reads. The authors processed their data as follows. Across the roughly 640 repertoires, a later analysis counted tens of millions of unique TCR beta chains, some 11 million of which were shared by at least two donors. Raw reads were error-corrected and collapsed into unique sequences with a nearest-neighbor algorithm that merged closely related sequences to remove PCR and sequencing errors. Alignment of CDR3 sequences to IMGT reference sequences was used to assign V, D and J gene segments. For a sequence to be retained, a match of at least six nucleotides was required to both a V gene segment and a J gene segment. Rearrangements were classified as productive when the CDR3 lacked stop codons and remained in frame with V and J, and all other rearrangements were classified as non-productive. Following IMGT convention, CDR3 was defined as the stretch from the second conserved V-encoded cysteine up to the conserved J-encoded phenylalanine. In an earlier analysis of around 640 of the donors, sequences lacking an unambiguous match to a single V gene segment were excluded. An earlier analysis of a few hundred of the donors classified V segments as functional when productive rearrangements were above 56.7% and as segregating when the standard deviation between donors was above 5%. To diagnose cytomegalovirus status from the catalog of TCR beta chain sequences, a statistical classification framework was built. V and J gene assignment, in a later analysis, came from comparing TCR nucleotide sequences with IMGT/GENE-DB human TR gene sequences. Using the TCRdist pipeline, a later analysis assigned CDR3 sequences along with most-parsimonious VDJ recombination scenarios. A later analysis defined each TCR beta chain by its CDR3 amino acid sequence plus V-gene family, and excluded reads lacking a unique V-gene family. A later analysis removed several hundred highly shared, low-generation-probability nucleotide sequences to deal with suspected cross-contamination and a sequencing artifact. A later analysis calculated a clonal expansion index for each public chain from normalized within-repertoire ranks of inferred template counts. A later analysis computed generation probabilities with a VDJ recombination model fitted to out-of-frame rearrangements, and checked the results against IGoR. A later analysis scored TCR-TCR, TCR-HLA and TCR-CMV co-occurrence with hypergeometric tests, applying a repertoire-size bias correction to TCR pairs. A later analysis estimated false discovery rates by permuting HLA or CMV assignments 20 times. In a later analysis, co-occurring TCRs were grouped using DBSCAN, with TCRdist sequence similarity added in when clustering inside HLA-allele-positive subsets. Co-occurrence clustering excluded repertoires with fewer than 30,000 or more than 120,000 public chains, plus five with anomalous nucleotide sharing. The clones in this table, taken by TCRdb from immuneACCESS, are in-frame only. Not every clone is retained; where verified, under half of the shortfall comes from an unresolved V gene, and the cause of the rest is unknown. Clone size and V and J calls were adopted from that table, with D and trimming inferred from the DNA. Recorded for this sample are around 91,000 clones; over 60% of them occurred a single time. The ten largest clonotypes hold around 4.3% of the sample.

The chain links TRBV27 with TRBJ2-2, with 11 bases in between that match TRBD2. Material for sequencing was PBMCs. The source is a woman aged 35 to 49 in good health and CMV-seropositive. The CDR3 loop reads CASSSQLAGDNTGELFF. At the DNA level, the sequence is TGTGCCAGCAGTTCCCAACTAGCGGGAGATAACACCGGGGAGCTGTTTTTT.